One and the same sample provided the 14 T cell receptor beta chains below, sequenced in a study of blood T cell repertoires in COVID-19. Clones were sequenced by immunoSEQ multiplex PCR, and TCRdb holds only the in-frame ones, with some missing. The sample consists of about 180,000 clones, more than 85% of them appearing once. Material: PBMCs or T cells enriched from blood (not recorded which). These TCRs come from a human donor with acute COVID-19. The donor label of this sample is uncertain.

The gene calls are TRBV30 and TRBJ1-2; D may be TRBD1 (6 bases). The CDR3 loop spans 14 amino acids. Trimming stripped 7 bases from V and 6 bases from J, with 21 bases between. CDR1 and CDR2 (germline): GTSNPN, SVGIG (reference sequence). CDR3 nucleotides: TGTGCCTCCACGACAGCAGGGGCCAGCCATGGCTACACCTTC. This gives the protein CASTTAGASHGYTF. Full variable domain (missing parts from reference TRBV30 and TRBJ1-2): SQTIHQWPATLVQPVGSPLSLECTVEGTSNPNLYWYRQAAGRGLQLLFYSVGIGQISSEVPQNLSASRPQDRQFILSSKKLLLSDSGFYLCASTTAGASHGYTFGSGTRLTVV.

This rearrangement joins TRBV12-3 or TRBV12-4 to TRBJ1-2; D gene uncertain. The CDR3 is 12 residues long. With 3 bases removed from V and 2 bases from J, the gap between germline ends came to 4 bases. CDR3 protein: CASSFGNYGYTF. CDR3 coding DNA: TGTGCCAGCAGTTTTGGCAACTATGGCTACACCTTC.

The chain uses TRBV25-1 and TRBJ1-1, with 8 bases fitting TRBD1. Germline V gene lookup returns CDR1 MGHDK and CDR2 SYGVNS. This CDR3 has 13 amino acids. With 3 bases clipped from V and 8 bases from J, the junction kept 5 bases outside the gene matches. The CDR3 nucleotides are TGTGCCAGCAGTGACGACAGGGGATGGGAAGCTTTCTTT. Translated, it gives CASSDDRGWEAFF.

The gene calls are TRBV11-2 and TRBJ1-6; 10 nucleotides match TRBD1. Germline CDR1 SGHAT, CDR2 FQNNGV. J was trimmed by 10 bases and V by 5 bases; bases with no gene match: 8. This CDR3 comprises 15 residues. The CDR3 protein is CASSGPGQGLSPLHF. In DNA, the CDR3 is TGTGCCAGCAGCGGTCCGGGACAGGGGTTGTCACCCCTCCACTTT.

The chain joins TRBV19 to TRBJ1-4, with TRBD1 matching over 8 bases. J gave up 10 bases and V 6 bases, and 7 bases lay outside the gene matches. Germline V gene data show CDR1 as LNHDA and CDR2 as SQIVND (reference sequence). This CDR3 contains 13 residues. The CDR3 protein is CASSGQGTGKLFF. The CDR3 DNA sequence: TGTGCCAGTAGCGGACAGGGAACAGGAAAACTGTTTTTT. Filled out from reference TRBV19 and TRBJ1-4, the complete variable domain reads DGGITQSPKYLFRKEGQNVTLSCEQNLNHDAMYWYRQDPGQGLRLIYYSQIVNDFQKGDIAEGYSVSREKKESFPLTVTSAQKNPTAFYLCASSGQGTGKLFFGSGTQLSVL.

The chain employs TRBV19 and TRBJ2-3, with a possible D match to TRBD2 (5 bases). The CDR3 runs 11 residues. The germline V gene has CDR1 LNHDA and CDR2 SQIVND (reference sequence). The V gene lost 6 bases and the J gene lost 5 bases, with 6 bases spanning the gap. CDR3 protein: CASSRGDTQYF. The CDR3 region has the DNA TGTGCCAGTAGCCGGGGAGATACGCAGTATTTT.

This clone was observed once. As DNA, the CDR3 is TGTGCCAGTAGGGTGGCTGCTCCGAGAGCGAACTATGGCTACACCTTC. It encodes CASRVAAPRANYGYTF. V gene TRBV19 combines with J gene TRBJ1-2, with D uncertain. This CDR3 has 16 residues. Germline CDR1 and CDR2: LNHDA and SQIVND (reference sequence). V dropped 6 bases and J dropped 2 bases, with 19 bases sitting between them. Together with reference TRBV19 and TRBJ1-2, the CDR3 gives the full variable domain: DGGITQSPKYLFRKEGQNVTLSCEQNLNHDAMYWYRQDPGQGLRLIYYSQIVNDFQKGDIAEGYSVSREKKESFPLTVTSAQKNPTAFYLCASRVAAPRANYGYTFGSGTRLTVV.

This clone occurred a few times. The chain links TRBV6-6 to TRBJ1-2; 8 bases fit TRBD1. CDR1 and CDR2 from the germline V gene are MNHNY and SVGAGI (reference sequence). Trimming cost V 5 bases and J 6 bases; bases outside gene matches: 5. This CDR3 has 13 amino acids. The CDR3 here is CASSKQGVDGYTF. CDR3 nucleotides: TGTGCCAGCAGTAAACAGGGGGTGGATGGCTACACCTTC.

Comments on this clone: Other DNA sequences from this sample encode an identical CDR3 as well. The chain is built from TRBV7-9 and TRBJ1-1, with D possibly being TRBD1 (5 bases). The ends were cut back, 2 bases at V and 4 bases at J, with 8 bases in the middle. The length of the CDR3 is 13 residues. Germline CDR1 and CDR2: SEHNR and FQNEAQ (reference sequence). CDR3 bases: TGTGCCAGCAGCTTAAAAGGGGCCACTGAAGCTTTCTTT. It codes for CASSLKGATEAFF.

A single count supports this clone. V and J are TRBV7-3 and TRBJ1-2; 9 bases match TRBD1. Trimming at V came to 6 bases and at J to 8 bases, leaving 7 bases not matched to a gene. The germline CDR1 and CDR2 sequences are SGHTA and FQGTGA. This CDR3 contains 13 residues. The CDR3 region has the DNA TGTGCCAGCAGTCGGACAGGGGCGGAAGGCTACACCTTC. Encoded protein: CASSRTGAEGYTF.

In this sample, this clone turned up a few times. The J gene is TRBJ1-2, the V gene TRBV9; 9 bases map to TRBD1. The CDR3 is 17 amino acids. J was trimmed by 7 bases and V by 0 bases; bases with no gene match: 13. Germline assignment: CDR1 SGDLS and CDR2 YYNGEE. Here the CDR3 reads CASSVDPLTGGAGGYTF. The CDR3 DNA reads TGTGCCAGCAGCGTAGATCCGCTCACAGGGGGCGCCGGTGGCTACACCTTC.

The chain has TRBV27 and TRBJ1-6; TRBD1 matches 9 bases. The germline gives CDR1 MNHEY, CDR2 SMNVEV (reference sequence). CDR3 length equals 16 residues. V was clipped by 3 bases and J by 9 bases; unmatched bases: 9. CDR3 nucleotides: TGTGCCAGCAGTTTTTTAGGGACAGGGAATTTTTCACCCCTCCACTTT. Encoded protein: CASSFLGTGNFSPLHF.

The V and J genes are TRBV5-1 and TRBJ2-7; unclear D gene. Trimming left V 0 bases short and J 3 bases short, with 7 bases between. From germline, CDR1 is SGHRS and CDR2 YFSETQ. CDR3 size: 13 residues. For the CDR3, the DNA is TGCGCCAGCAGCTTGGCCGCGAGCTACGAGCAGTACTTC. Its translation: CASSLAASYEQYF.

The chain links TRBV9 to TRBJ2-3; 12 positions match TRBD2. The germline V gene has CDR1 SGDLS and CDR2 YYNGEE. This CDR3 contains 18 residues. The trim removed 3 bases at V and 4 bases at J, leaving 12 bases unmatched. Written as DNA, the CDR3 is TGTGCCAGCAGCGGCCCCCTAGCGGGGGGGCCTTTCTCAGATACGCAGTATTTT. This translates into CASSGPLAGGPFSDTQYF.